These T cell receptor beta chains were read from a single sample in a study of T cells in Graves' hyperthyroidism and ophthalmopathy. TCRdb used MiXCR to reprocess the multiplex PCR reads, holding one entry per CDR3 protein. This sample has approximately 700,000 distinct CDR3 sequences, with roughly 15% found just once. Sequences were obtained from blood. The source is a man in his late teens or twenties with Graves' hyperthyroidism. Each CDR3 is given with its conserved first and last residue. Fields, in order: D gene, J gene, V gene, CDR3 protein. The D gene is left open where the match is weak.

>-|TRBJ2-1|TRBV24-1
CATSRPGFNEQFF
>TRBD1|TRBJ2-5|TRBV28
CATGRGRETQYF
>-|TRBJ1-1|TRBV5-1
CASRQTAMNTEAFF
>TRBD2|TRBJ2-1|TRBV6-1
CASSNGRAWDNEQFF
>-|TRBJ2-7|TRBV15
CATSRDLGGSDYEQYF
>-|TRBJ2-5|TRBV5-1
CASSLGGHQETQYF
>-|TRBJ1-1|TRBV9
CASSTRGGGTNTEAFF
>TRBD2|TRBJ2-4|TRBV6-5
CASSYGGLAGAKNIQYF
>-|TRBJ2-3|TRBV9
CASSPSGLEGTDTQYF
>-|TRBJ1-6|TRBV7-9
CASSHDSLLSSPLHF
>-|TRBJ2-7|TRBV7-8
CASSLGVFYEQYF
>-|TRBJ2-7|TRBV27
CASSHTQGDGQYF
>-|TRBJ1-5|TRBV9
CASSVAQGQPQHF
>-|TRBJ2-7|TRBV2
CASGGGGSYEQYF
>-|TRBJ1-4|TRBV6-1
CASSERLGAVNFATNEKLFF
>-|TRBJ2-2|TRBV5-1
CASSLGPTGPTGELFF
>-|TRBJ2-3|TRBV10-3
CAISHSPGDTQYF
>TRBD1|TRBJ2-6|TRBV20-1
CSVGKGAPNSGANVLTF
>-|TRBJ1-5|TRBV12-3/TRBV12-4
CASREGWGQPQHF
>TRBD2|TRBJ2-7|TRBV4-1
CASSRLAGESYEQYF
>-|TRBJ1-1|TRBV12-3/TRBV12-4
CASIGGNTEAFF
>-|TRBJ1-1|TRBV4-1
CASCPRVLNTEAFF
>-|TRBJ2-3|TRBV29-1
CTGDRTDTQYF
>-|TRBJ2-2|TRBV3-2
CASSGREGRTGELFF
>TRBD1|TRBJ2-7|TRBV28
CASRPAGQGFREQYF
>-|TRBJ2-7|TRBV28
CASRIDRNPTEQYF
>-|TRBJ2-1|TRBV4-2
CASSQDLGLGNEQFF
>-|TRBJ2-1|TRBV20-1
CSARDSRTWSSYNEQFF
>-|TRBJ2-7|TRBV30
CAWSSGTRDEQYF
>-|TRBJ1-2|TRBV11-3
CASSPTGPFGYTF
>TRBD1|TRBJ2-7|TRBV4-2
CASSQRPGQDFYEQYF
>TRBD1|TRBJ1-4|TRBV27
CASRGQGQLEKLFF
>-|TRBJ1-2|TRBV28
CASSWTVYGYTF
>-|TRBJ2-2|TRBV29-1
CSSQVWDGELFF
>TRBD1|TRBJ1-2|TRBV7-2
CASSWSRDRVDGYTF
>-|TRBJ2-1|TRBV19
CASSIAPGRNEQFF
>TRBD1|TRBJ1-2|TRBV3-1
CASSPGTVGNYGYTF
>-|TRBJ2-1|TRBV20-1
CSASRSGDEQFF
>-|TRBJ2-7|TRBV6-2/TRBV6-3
CASSQGTTGEQYF
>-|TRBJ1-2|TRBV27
CASSLRTAGGASYGYTF
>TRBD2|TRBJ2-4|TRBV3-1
CASSQGGILAKNIQYF
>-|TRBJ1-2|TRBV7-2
CASSPPGHNYGYTF
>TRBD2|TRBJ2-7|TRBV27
CASSQLGEGMNEQYF
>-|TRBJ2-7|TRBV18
CASSPTQGFHEQYF
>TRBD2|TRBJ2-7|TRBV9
CASSEEGGYEQYF
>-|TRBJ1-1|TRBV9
CASSVVGRDRMNTEAFF
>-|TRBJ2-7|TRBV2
CASRIQQEQYF
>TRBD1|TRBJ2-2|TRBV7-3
CASSPTGTGTGELFF
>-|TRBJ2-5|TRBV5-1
CASSLKGDQETQYF
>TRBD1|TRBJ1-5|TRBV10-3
CAISESAPGTGRNQPQHF
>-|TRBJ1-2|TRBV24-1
CATSDFSVNYGYTF
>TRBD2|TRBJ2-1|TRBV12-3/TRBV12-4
CASSLESPWTSGSIREQFF
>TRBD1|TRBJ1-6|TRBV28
CASSQPRDRNSPLHF
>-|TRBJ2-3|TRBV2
CASSRAASTDTQYF